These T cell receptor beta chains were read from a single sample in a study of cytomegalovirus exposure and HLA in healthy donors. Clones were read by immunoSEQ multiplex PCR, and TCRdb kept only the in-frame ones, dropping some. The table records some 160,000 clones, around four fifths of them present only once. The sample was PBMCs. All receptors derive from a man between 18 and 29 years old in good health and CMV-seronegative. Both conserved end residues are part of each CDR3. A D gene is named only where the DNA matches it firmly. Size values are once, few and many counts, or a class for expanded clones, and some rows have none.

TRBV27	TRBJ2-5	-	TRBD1	CASSHQGTAKETQYF	TGTGCCAGCAGTCACCAAGGGACAGCAAAAGAGACCCAGTACTTC
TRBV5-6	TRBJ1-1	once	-	CASSPRLFWDTEAFF	TGTGCCAGCAGCCCAAGACTCTTCTGGGACACTGAAGCTTTCTTT
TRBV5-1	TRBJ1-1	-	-	CASSEGLNTEAFF	TGCGCCAGCAGCGAGGGTCTGAACACTGAAGCTTTCTTT
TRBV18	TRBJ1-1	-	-	CASSLDRDNTEAFF	TGTGCCAGCTCACTAGACAGAGACAATACTGAAGCTTTCTTT
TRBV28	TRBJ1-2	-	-	CASISPAGEYGYTF	TGTGCCAGCATCTCCCCCGCGGGAGAATATGGCTACACCTTC
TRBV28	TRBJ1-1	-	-	CASRRGFRTEAFF	TGTGCCAGCCGCCGAGGGTTCAGGACTGAAGCTTTCTTT
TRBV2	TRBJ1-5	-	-	CASTLFPSNQPQHF	TGTGCCAGCACCCTGTTTCCTAGCAATCAGCCCCAGCATTTT
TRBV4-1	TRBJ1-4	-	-	CASSQDQRSATNEKLFF	TGCGCCAGCAGCCAAGATCAGAGGTCTGCAACTAATGAAAAACTGTTTTTT
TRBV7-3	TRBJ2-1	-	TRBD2	CASSSPGLAGNNEQFF	TGTGCCAGCAGCTCACCCGGACTAGCGGGGAACAATGAGCAGTTCTTC
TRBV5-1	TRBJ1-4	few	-	CASSWVGSGTNEKLFF	TGCGCCAGCAGCTGGGTGGGTTCAGGGACTAATGAAAAACTGTTTTTT
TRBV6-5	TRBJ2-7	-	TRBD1	CASSGQEGDEQYF	TGTGCCAGCTCGGGACAGGAGGGGGACGAGCAGTACTTC
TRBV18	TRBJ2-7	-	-	CASSLSTGNEQYF	TGTGCCAGCTCACTTTCGACAGGTAACGAGCAGTACTTC
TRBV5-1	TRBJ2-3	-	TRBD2	CASSLAVSGGRTDTQYF	TGCGCCAGCAGCTTGGCCGTTAGCGGGGGCCGCACAGATACGCAGTATTTT
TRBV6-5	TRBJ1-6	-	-	CASSRSPYNSPLHF	TGTGCCAGCAGTAGGAGCCCCTATAATTCACCCCTCCACTTT
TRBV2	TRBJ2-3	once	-	CASSDLRTYADTQYF	TGTGCCAGCAGTGACCTTAGGACTTACGCAGATACGCAGTATTTT
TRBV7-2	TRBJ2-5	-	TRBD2	CASSLSRGGVVGETQYF	TGTGCCAGCAGCCTCTCCCGGGGGGGGGTGGTAGGGGAGACCCAGTACTTC
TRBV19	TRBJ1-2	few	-	CATSWAAQYGYTF	TGTGCCACCTCTTGGGCCGCTCAGTATGGCTACACCTTC
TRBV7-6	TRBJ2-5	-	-	CASSLLTQGRWETQYF	TGTGCCAGCAGCCTCCTCACCCAGGGAAGGTGGGAGACCCAGTACTTC
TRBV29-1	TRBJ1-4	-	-	CSVESLGGNEKLFF	TGCAGCGTTGAAAGTCTGGGAGGCAATGAAAAACTGTTTTTT
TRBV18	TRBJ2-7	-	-	CASSQGLTYEQYF	TGTGCCAGCTCTCAGGGACTGACCTACGAGCAGTACTTC
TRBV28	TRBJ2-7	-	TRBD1	CASSAGTGGYEQYF	TGTGCCAGCAGTGCCGGGACAGGGGGTTACGAGCAGTACTTC
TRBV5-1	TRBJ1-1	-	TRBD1	CASSLTGGRGTEAFF	TGCGCCAGCAGCTTGACAGGGGGCCGCGGCACTGAAGCTTTCTTT
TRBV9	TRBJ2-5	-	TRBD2	CASSVGGGRTSGREEAQYF	TGTGCCAGCAGCGTAGGAGGGGGAAGGACTAGCGGGAGGGAAGAGGCCCAGTACTTC
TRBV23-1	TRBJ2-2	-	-	CASSQGSWDGELFF	TGCGCCAGCAGTCAAGGGAGTTGGGACGGGGAGCTGTTTTTT
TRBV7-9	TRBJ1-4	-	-	CASSPVGEKLFF	TGTGCCAGCAGTCCGGTCGGTGAAAAACTGTTTTTT
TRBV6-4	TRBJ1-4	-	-	CASSGGGPTNEKLFF	TGTGCCAGCAGTGGGGGGGGGCCAACTAATGAAAAACTGTTTTTT
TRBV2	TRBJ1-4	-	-	CASSRVAGVEKLFF	TGTGCCAGCAGTAGGGTAGCAGGGGTTGAAAAACTGTTTTTT
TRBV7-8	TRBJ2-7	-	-	CASSDRVSTYEQYF	TGTGCCAGCAGCGATCGGGTCTCGACCTACGAGCAGTACTTC
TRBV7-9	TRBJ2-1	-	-	CASLTAQGLGGNEQFF	TGTGCCAGCCTCACTGCCCAGGGGTTAGGCGGCAATGAGCAGTTCTTC
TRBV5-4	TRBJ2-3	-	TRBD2	CASSILTSGGASTDTQYF	TGTGCCAGCAGCATATTGACTAGCGGGGGGGCCAGCACAGATACGCAGTATTTT
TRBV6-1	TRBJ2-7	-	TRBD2	CASSDGLAGTSYEQYF	TGTGCCAGCAGTGACGGACTAGCGGGGACCTCCTACGAGCAGTACTTC
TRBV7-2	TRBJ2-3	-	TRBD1	CASSLKAGGTDTQYF	TGTGCCAGCAGCTTAAAGGCAGGGGGAACAGATACGCAGTATTTT
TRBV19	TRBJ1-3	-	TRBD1	CASSPPGQKNTIYF	TGTGCCAGTAGCCCTCCGGGACAGAAAAACACCATATATTTT
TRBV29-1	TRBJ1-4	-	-	CSAQATNEKLFF	TGCAGCGCCCAGGCAACTAATGAAAAACTGTTTTTT
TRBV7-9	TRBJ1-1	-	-	CASSPRLGGGSTEAFF	TGTGCCAGCAGCCCCCGGCTGGGCGGTGGGAGCACTGAAGCTTTCTTT
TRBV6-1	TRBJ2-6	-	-	CASSETSSGANVLTF	TGTGCCAGCAGTGAGACAAGCTCTGGGGCCAACGTCCTGACTTTC
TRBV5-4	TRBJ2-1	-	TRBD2	CASSRTSGNNYNEQFF	TGTGCCAGCAGCCGGACTAGCGGAAACAACTACAATGAGCAGTTCTTC
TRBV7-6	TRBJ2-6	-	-	CASSFPDTGLPSGANGLTF	TGTGCCAGCAGCTTTCCGGACACAGGCTTACCTTCTGGGGCCAACGGCCTGACTTTC
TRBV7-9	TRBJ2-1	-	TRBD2	CASSFGGEDRNEQFF	TGTGCCAGCAGCTTCGGGGGGGAGGACCGCAATGAGCAGTTCTTC
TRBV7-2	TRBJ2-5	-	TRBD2	CASSRGLAGVQETQYF	TGTGCCAGCAGCCGCGGACTAGCGGGGGTCCAAGAGACCCAGTACTTC
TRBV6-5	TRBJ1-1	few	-	CASSLPDEMNTEAFF	TGTGCCAGCAGCCTTCCTGATGAGATGAACACTGAAGCTTTCTTT
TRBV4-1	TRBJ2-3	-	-	CASSANLRTDTQYF	TGCGCCAGCAGCGCGAACTTACGCACAGATACGCAGTATTTT
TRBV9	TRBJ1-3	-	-	CASSPGPGNTIYF	TGTGCCAGCAGCCCTGGGCCAGGAAACACCATATATTTT
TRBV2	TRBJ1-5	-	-	CASSEGAVYSNQPQHF	TGTGCCAGCAGTGAAGGGGCAGTGTATAGCAATCAGCCCCAGCATTTT
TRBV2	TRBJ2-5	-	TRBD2	CASSDRPGLAGGPEETQYF	TGTGCCAGCAGTGACCGACCGGGACTAGCGGGGGGGCCCGAGGAGACCCAGTACTTC
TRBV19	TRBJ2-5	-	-	CASSIIGGETQYF	TGTGCCAGTAGTATTATAGGCGGCGAGACCCAGTACTTC
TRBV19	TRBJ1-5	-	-	CASSMTDYSNQPQHF	TGTGCCAGTAGTATGACAGATTATAGCAATCAGCCCCAGCATTTT
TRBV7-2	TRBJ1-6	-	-	CASSLLTQGYNSPLHF	TGTGCCAGCAGCTTACTGACACAGGGTTATAATTCACCCCTCCACTTT
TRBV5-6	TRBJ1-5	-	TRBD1	CASSWRTGVGNQPQHF	TGTGCCAGCAGCTGGCGGACAGGGGTTGGCAATCAGCCCCAGCATTTT
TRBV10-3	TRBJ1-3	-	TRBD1	CAISELSWTGGSPIYF	TGTGCCATCAGTGAGCTGAGCTGGACAGGGGGATCCCCCATATATTTT
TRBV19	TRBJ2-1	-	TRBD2	CASKATSGIKQGEQFF	TGTGCCAGTAAAGCGACTAGCGGCATCAAACAAGGTGAGCAGTTCTTC
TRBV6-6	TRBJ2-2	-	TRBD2	CASRTSGTNTGELFF	TGTGCCAGCAGGACTAGCGGGACGAACACCGGGGAGCTGTTTTTT
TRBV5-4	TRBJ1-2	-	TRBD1	CASSLKSGQGSYGYTF	TGTGCCAGCAGCTTGAAATCGGGACAGGGGAGCTATGGCTACACCTTC
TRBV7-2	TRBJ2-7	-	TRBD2	CASSSRPQGLAGSYEQYF	TGTGCCAGCAGCTCGAGACCGCAGGGACTAGCGGGAAGCTACGAGCAGTACTTC